This entry is about one TCR beta chain. This clone appeared a single time. No cognate antigen has been identified for it. Per-base qualities were not stored, and no clone one base away is much larger. In the prospective study, participants were roughly 18 to 89 years old, resided in fewer than 25 geographic areas of the United States, and were enrolled through a virtual design. In the prospective study, cohorts were assigned on the basis of participant-reported clinical history obtained from a screening survey and a study questionnaire. Exposed participants were defined as having been in contact with someone with a PCR-confirmed or clinician-diagnosed COVID-19 case within 2 weeks of study entry. Mobile phlebotomists in the prospective study collected whole blood, serum and a nasopharyngeal or oropharyngeal swab from every participant. Additional blood draws and questionnaires over an approximately 2-month period could optionally be provided by prospective study participants. Prospective study blood samples were shipped either frozen or at room temperature before DNA extraction.

TCRbeta CDR3 regions were amplified from genomic DNA using the immunoSEQ Assay, a bias-controlled multiplex PCR. The study's processing was this. Within the assay, amplification of reference gene primers was used to estimate how many nucleated cells each sample contained. Sequence reads were collapsed and filtered to measure the absolute abundance of every unique TCRbeta CDR3 rearrangement. Productive Simpson clonality was computed per sample as the square root of Simpson's diversity index over productive rearrangements. This immuneACCESS table, as held by TCRdb, lists in-frame sequences with V and J called but not all clones. Of the missing ones, under half trace to an unresolved V gene in checked studies; the others have no known cause. V and J calls and clone size are those listed in that table; D and trimming were worked out from the DNA. Across this sample there are 250,000 or so clones, with less than 95% seen only once. The ten top clones hold 2.8% of the sample.

The data derive from a study of blood T cell repertoires in COVID-19 (TCRdb year 2020). As for the study more broadly: The collaborator samples originated in the United States, Italy and Spain and spanned the acute and convalescent phases of COVID-19. The material from the prospective study consisted of cDNA or gDNA derived from T cells, B-cell-depleted T cells, or PBMCs. Deeply sampled blood TCRbeta repertoires from subjects exposed to, actively infected with, or recovered from COVID-19 were included in the dataset. A freely available public database, intended as a resource for researchers studying the immune response to SARS-CoV-2, is where the repertoires were released. The samples were drawn from two sources: the first 160 participants of the ongoing ImmuneRACE study, and 1,254 subjects contributed by 6 global collaborators. Sample metadata almost always included a de-identified subject ID, COVID-19 status, age in years and sex. Where HLA class I and class II types were available, the types were taken from metadata supplied by the sample provider, not from assay-based typing.

Here is what the overall study found, with its caveats: The quantity of clinical and demographic metadata differed by source and by participant and was supplied without curation.

The source material was PBMCs or T cells enriched from blood (not recorded which). This clonotype originated in a man aged 40-49 years who had been exposed to COVID-19.

The CDR3 is CASSLDRGRAGANVLTF. The nucleotide sequence is TGTGCCAGCAGCCTTGACAGGGGGCGTGCTGGGGCCAACGTCCTGACTTTC. The V and J genes are TRBV9 and TRBJ2-6; a stretch of 10 junction bases matches TRBD1. The V end gives up 4 bases and the J end 2 bases, leaving 6 bases in the junction not matched to a gene. From the germline V gene, CDR1 is SGDLS and CDR2 is YYNGEE. The CDR3 has 17 amino acids, counting the end cysteine and phenylalanine. This entry keeps only the CDR3 DNA: 51 bases, framed from base 1.